Listed here are 28 T cell receptor beta chains from one sample, sequenced in a study of cytomegalovirus exposure and HLA in healthy donors (dated by TCRdb to the late 2010s). To prepare the library, the immunoSEQ multiplex PCR assay was applied. For the multiplex PCR, a mixture combining 60 forward primers for TCR Vbeta segments and 13 reverse primers for TCR Jbeta segments was used. Imported from immuneACCESS, the table was reduced by TCRdb to in-frame sequences with V and J called. These copies leave out some clones; in studies compared against another copy, an unresolved V gene accounts for under half, and the cause of the remainder is not known. This sample gives 130,000 to 150,000 clones in total; 78% of them show up just once. The leading ten clones occupy roughly 2.8% of the sample. Specimen: PBMCs. The source of these receptors is a male donor in good health and CMV-seronegative.

The rearrangement links TRBV30 to TRBJ1-2; tentatively, D is TRBD1 (6 bases). The V and J ends lost 0 bases and 8 bases respectively, with 13 bases between them. The CDR3 consists of 13 residues. The V gene's germline CDR1 is GTSNPN and CDR2 SVGIG (reference sequence). Here the CDR3 DNA reads TGTGCCTGGAGTGTAGGGGGGGGCCGGGGCTACACCTTC. This codes for CAWSVGGGRGYTF.

DNA of the CDR3: TGTGCTAGTGGACTCGGCAGGATCTCTGGAAACACCATATATTTT. Translated, it gives CASGLGRISGNTIYF. The chain joins TRBV12-5 to TRBJ1-3; unclear D gene. Germline assignment: CDR1 LGHNT and CDR2 FRNRAP. The CDR3 is made up of 15 amino acids. V lost 6 bases and J lost 0, with 12 bases in between.

This clone was seen only once. The V call is TRBV4-1, the J call TRBJ2-1, with TRBD1 identical over 7 bases. V was pared by 0 bases and J by 1 base, with 6 bases of the junction left unmatched. This CDR3 is 17 amino acids long. The germline gives CDR1 MGHRA, CDR2 YSYEKL. The DNA for the CDR3 is TGCGCCAGCAGCCAAGACCAAAGGGGGCATTCCTACAATGAGCAGTTCTTC. Amino acid sequence: CASSQDQRGHSYNEQFF.

The CDR3 region is CASRSGGVNTGELFF. CDR3 nucleotides: TGTGCCAGCCGTAGTGGCGGGGTAAACACCGGGGAGCTGTTTTTT. The J gene is TRBJ2-2, the V gene TRBV25-1; tentative D call: TRBD2 (6 bases). Trimming removed 8 bases from V and 2 bases from J, with 15 bases in between. This CDR3 comprises 15 residues. Germline V gene data show CDR1 as MGHDK and CDR2 as SYGVNS.

The count of this clone is one. The V call is TRBV6-5, the J call TRBJ2-7, with a tentative D call TRBD2 (6 bases). CDR3 length equals 14 residues. The germline CDR1 and CDR2 sequences are MNHEY and SVGAGI. V lost 6 bases to trimming and J lost 4 bases, with 16 bases between them. The CDR3 reads CASSPPGVRYEQYF. The CDR3 region has the DNA TGTGCCAGCAGCCCGCCGGGGGTGCGTTACGAGCAGTACTTC.

V usage is TRBV4-3 and J usage is TRBJ1-2, with D perhaps matching TRBD1 (6 bases). V gave up 0 bases and J gave up 7 bases, with 9 bases separating them. Germline CDR1 LGHNA, CDR2 YSLEER. CDR3 length: 13 residues. The CDR3 DNA is TGCGCCAGCAGCCAAGACAGGGGAATTGGCTACACCTTC. Translating it yields CASSQDRGIGYTF.

The J gene is TRBJ2-7, the V gene TRBV9, with 9 bases identical to TRBD1. Germline V lookup: CDR1 SGDLS, CDR2 YYNGEE. V trimming: 2 bases; J trimming: 2 bases; junction bases outside the gene matches: 2. The CDR3 contains 14 residues. CDR3 region: CASSVRDRAYEQYF. The CDR3 DNA sequence: TGTGCCAGCAGCGTCCGGGACAGGGCCTACGAGCAGTACTTC.

This clone was counted a single time. The gene calls are TRBV4-2 and TRBJ2-7; the D gene is possibly TRBD1 (5 bases). The CDR3 length is 15 residues. The germline V gene has CDR1 LGHNA and CDR2 YNFKEQ. Deletions cut 1 base from V and 0 bases from J, with 10 bases between. The CDR3 loop is CASSQATGYSYEQYF. CDR3 bases: TGTGCCAGCAGCCAAGCCACAGGATACTCCTACGAGCAGTACTTC.

As DNA, the CDR3 is TGCGCCAGCCGAGCAACGACGACAGTTAACTATGGCTACACCTTC. It codes for CASRATTTVNYGYTF. This chain connects TRBV5-1 to TRBJ1-2; D possibly corresponds to TRBD1 (5 bases). This CDR3 region has 15 residues. Germline V lookup: CDR1 SGHRS, CDR2 YFSETQ. Trimming removed 7 bases from V and 1 base from J, with 17 bases in between.

The genes are TRBV15 and TRBJ2-3; D gene ambiguous. The CDR3 spans 14 residues. The V and J ends lost 2 bases and 0 bases respectively, with 6 bases between them. Germline V gene sequence: CDR1 LNHNV, CDR2 YYDKDF (reference sequence). CDR3 protein: CATSRRGSTDTQYF. The CDR3 nucleotides are TGTGCCACCAGCAGACGCGGAAGCACAGATACGCAGTATTTT.

The chain carries TRBV7-2 and TRBJ2-5, with 8 bases lining up with TRBD1. CDR3 length: 13 residues. Germline V CDR1 and CDR2: SGHTA, FQGNSA. The V gene end was trimmed by 5 bases and the J gene end by 5 bases; junction bases not matched to a gene: 4. CDR3 DNA: TGTGCCAGCAGCCTAAACAGGGGGGAGACCCAGTACTTC. It codes for CASSLNRGETQYF. Full variable domain (rest looked up from reference TRBV7-2 and TRBJ2-5): GAGVSQSPSNKVTEKGKDVELRCDPISGHTALYWYRQSLGQGLEFLIYFQGNSAPDKSGLPSDRFSAERTGGSVSTLTIQRTQQEDSAVYLCASSLNRGETQYFGPGTRLLVL.

The V and J genes are TRBV4-3 and TRBJ2-3; TRBD2 agrees at 8 bases. Per germline, CDR1 LGHNA and CDR2 YSLEER. The CDR3 totals 15 residues. With V trimmed by 4 bases and J by 1 base, 4 bases remained unmatched. The CDR3 DNA is TGCGCCAGCAGCCGCCAGACTAGCGGCACAGATACGCAGTATTTT. Its translation: CASSRQTSGTDTQYF.

The chain employs TRBV5-4 and TRBJ2-1, with 13 positions matching TRBD2. Germline values: CDR1 SGHNT, CDR2 YYREEE (reference sequence). The CDR3 covers 16 residues. The V segment lost 4 bases and the J segment 7 bases; nucleotides outside the gene matches: 8. CDR3 DNA: TGTGCCAGCAGCGACACTAGCGGGGGGGCGTATAATGAGCAGTTCTTC. It translates to CASSDTSGGAYNEQFF.

The gene calls are TRBV2 and TRBJ2-5, with D possibly being TRBD2 (6 bases). V gave up 9 bases and J gave up 5 bases, with 16 bases separating them. In germline, CDR1 is SNHLY, CDR2 FYNNEI. CDR3 length: 13 amino acids. The DNA for the CDR3 is TGTGCCAGTGGGCAGGGAGGTTGGGAGACCCAGTACTTC. Its translation: CASGQGGWETQYF.

This clone was recorded a few times. The chain links TRBV7-8 to TRBJ2-7; 7 positions agree with TRBD2. Germline assignment: CDR1 SGHVS and CDR2 FQNEAQ. The length of the CDR3 is 15 residues. V lost 1 base and J lost 3; bases outside the gene matches: 6. CDR3 sequence (DNA): TGTGCCAGCAGCTTAGAATCGCCTAGCGGCTACGAGCAGTACTTC. Its protein product is CASSLESPSGYEQYF.

This rearrangement joins TRBV19 to TRBJ2-5; a weak D match, TRBD2 (5 bases). CDR1 is LNHDA, CDR2 SQIVND, per germline (reference sequence). The V and J ends lost 0 bases and 1 base respectively, with 9 bases between them. The CDR3 has 15 amino acids. CDR3 loop: CASSIEGSGQETQYF. The DNA for the CDR3 is TGTGCCAGTAGTATAGAAGGGAGTGGCCAAGAGACCCAGTACTTC.

The chain links TRBV6-6 to TRBJ2-7; D perhaps matches TRBD2 (6 bases). Germline CDR1 reads MNHNY; CDR2 reads SVGAGI (reference sequence). The CDR3 spans 14 residues. V was pared by 2 bases and J by 3 bases, with 11 bases between. CDR3 nucleotides: TGTGCCAGCAGTTACGGCCAGGGAGGCTACGAGCAGTACTTC. It yields the protein CASSYGQGGYEQYF.

This chain links TRBV7-8 with TRBJ1-4; D may be TRBD1 (5 bases). The V and J ends lost 6 bases and 5 bases respectively, with 19 bases between them. In germline, CDR1 is SGHVS, CDR2 FQNEAQ. The CDR3 spans 16 residues. The CDR3 here is CASRRGGNGRNEKLFF. DNA of the CDR3: TGTGCCAGCAGGAGGGGAGGGAACGGACGAAATGAAAAACTGTTTTTT.

V usage is TRBV5-4 and J usage is TRBJ1-2, with 7 bases fitting TRBD1. The CDR3 runs to 15 residues. The V segment lost 2 bases and the J segment 5 bases; nucleotides outside the gene matches: 9. From germline, CDR1 is SGHNT and CDR2 YYREEE (reference sequence). This CDR3 is CASSFKPGQIYGYTF. The DNA for the CDR3 is TGTGCCAGCAGCTTTAAACCGGGACAGATTTATGGCTACACCTTC.

This CDR3 reads CASSLNQGPTYEQYF. The CDR3 DNA sequence: TGTGCCAGCAGCTTAAACCAGGGGCCGACCTACGAGCAGTACTTC. V and J are TRBV7-2 and TRBJ2-7; TRBD1 might be the D (6 bases). From germline, CDR1 is SGHTA and CDR2 FQGNSA. Trimming took off 2 bases at V and 2 bases at J, with 13 bases between the two ends. The CDR3 is 15 residues long.

This clone was picked up a small number of times. J is TRBJ1-3 and V is TRBV9; tentatively, D is TRBD1 (6 bases). Germline V lookup: CDR1 SGDLS, CDR2 YYNGEE. This CDR3 has 15 residues. Deletions cut 4 bases from V and 4 bases from J, with 15 bases between. The CDR3 sequence is CASSQGSQGGNTIYF. The CDR3 DNA sequence: TGTGCCAGCAGCCAAGGCAGTCAGGGGGGAAACACCATATATTTT.

The chain combines TRBV13 with TRBJ2-7; TRBD2 is a possible D gene (6 bases). V was cut by 1 base and J by 2 bases, with 12 bases left in between. This CDR3 spans 15 amino acids. Germline loops: CDR1 PRHDT, CDR2 FYEKMQ (reference sequence). The DNA of the CDR3 is TGTGCCAGCAGCTTAGACCGGGGGTATACCTACGAGCAGTACTTC. Its protein product is CASSLDRGYTYEQYF.

The genes are TRBV7-6 and TRBJ2-1, with a possible D match to TRBD1 (5 bases). CDR3 length: 15 residues. CDR1 and CDR2 (germline): SGHVS, FNYEAQ. Trimming took off 7 bases at V and 1 base at J, with 14 bases between the two ends. The CDR3 loop reads CASTTGQGSYNEQFF. For the CDR3, the DNA is TGTGCCAGCACCACCGGGCAGGGATCCTACAATGAGCAGTTCTTC.

The chain joins TRBV11-2 to TRBJ2-3; TRBD1 aligns across 7 bases. The CDR3 length is 15 residues. V lost 5 bases, J lost 0 bases, and 5 bases stayed unmatched. Germline values: CDR1 SGHAT, CDR2 FQNNGV. In DNA form, the CDR3 reads TGTGCCAGCAGCCGGACAGGATCTAGCACAGATACGCAGTATTTT. Amino acids: CASSRTGSSTDTQYF.

The chain's CDR3 is CAISVTSGNEQFF. The CDR3 DNA follows: TGTGCCATCAGTGTGACTAGCGGCAATGAGCAGTTCTTC. This chain joins TRBV10-3 and TRBJ2-1; 9 bases align to TRBD2. V trimming: 4 bases; J trimming: 6 bases; junction bases outside the gene matches: 1. CDR1 and CDR2 (germline): ENHRY, SYGVKD. The CDR3 sequence is 13 residues long.

This rearrangement joins TRBV28 to TRBJ2-7; no reliable D call. This CDR3 comprises 15 residues. From germline, CDR1 is MDHEN and CDR2 SYDVKM. Trimming removed 3 bases from V and 6 bases from J, with 18 bases in between. The DNA of the CDR3 is TGTGCCAGCAGTTTTCAACAGCTTATGGCCCGCGAGCAGTACTTC. Amino acids: CASSFQQLMAREQYF.

This chain uses TRBV6-1 with TRBJ1-5; a weak D match, TRBD1 (6 bases). CDR1 MNHNS and CDR2 SASEGT come from the germline V gene. V gave up 2 bases and J gave up 2 bases, with 16 bases separating them. The CDR3 has 17 residues. The CDR3 bases are TGTGCCAGCAGTGAAATGGGGGCGCGAGTGGGCAATCAGCCCCAGCATTTT. This gives the protein CASSEMGARVGNQPQHF.

V and J are TRBV30 and TRBJ2-7; D is ambiguous. Looked up from germline, CDR1 is GTSNPN and CDR2 is SVGIG (reference sequence). The CDR3 is 14 residues long. V shed 1 base and J shed 3 bases, with 13 bases lying between them. In nucleotides, the CDR3 is TGTGCCTGGAGTGGGGCCTCAACCATCTACGAGCAGTACTTC. It yields the protein CAWSGASTIYEQYF.